This TCR beta chain originates from a study of graft-versus-host responses after intestinal transplantation listed by TCRdb under 2021. At the level of the whole study: Recipients received multivisceral, liver-intestinal, or isolated intestinal transplants. Rather than going through the commercial service, samples from three later patients were sequenced in-house on an Illumina MiSeq and processed with MiXCR. Every recipient was given anti-thymocyte globulin induction, followed by 2 to 3 years of maintenance tacrolimus and steroids. Alloreactive clones were identified by sequencing pre-transplant mixed lymphocyte reaction products and comparing these products with unstimulated pre-transplant donor and recipient T cells. Bulk TCR-beta CDR3 sequencing was used to track graft-versus-host and host-versus-graft alloreactive T cell clones in the graft, circulation and bone marrow after intestinal transplantation. A peak of at least 4% donor T cells among recipient peripheral blood mononuclear cells was the definition used for donor T cell macrochimerism. A cohort of more than 20 intestinal transplant recipients, including one retransplant, was enrolled, and 3 patients lacking pretransplant specimens were excluded.

About this clone: There is no known antigen for this receptor. Per-base qualities were not stored, and no clone one base away is much larger.

The method behind the library was the immunoSEQ multiplex PCR assay. For most patients, genomic DNA was isolated with the Qiagen DNeasy Blood and Tissue Kit and sent frozen to Adaptive Biotechnologies for TCR sequencing. For most patients, genomic DNA was subjected to high-throughput TCR-beta CDR3 sequencing by Adaptive Biotechnologies. The published analysis was carried out like this. TCR sequencing data for roughly 20 patients were retrieved from Adaptive's ImmunoSEQ software; three other patients were processed with MiXCR and VDJtools. CD4 versus CD8 sorting errors were corrected by removing sequences found in both subsets at a frequency ratio below 5:1. CDR3 nucleotide sequences shared between donor and recipient were removed because their origin could not be assigned. Alloreactive clones required at least 2-fold expansion over unstimulated cells and minimum CFSE-low frequency of 0.002% (template counts) or 0.001% (read counts). Mappable clones were those detected in sequenced pre-transplant spleen, lymph node, or MLR CFSE-low populations of the donor or recipient. The cumulative frequency of alloreactive clones was calculated as a percentage of all sequences, weighted by copy number. This immuneACCESS table, as held by TCRdb, lists in-frame sequences with V and J called but not all clones. Of the missing ones, under half trace to an unresolved V gene in checked studies; the others have no known cause. That table is the source of V, J and clone size, and D and trimming were worked out from the DNA. This sample gives nearly 90,000 clones in total; around 86% of them show up just once. The ten most abundant clones make up approximately 18% of the sample.

The CDR3 starts with the cysteine, ends with the phenylalanine, and has 13 residues. The entry retains the CDR3 DNA only, 39 bases that are in frame from base 1. In the germline V gene, CDR1 corresponds to SGHAT and CDR2 to FQNNGV. The junction shows trimming of 0 bases on V and 5 bases on J, plus 4 bases between the germline ends. What the research found in general, with its limitations: High GvH to HvG T cell clonal ratios were observed in the allografts of patients with donor T cell macrochimerism. The conclusions were limited by the relatively low number and heterogeneity of the intestinal transplant patients. Early after transplant, declines in HvG clones were associated with peak levels of circulating GvH clones. GvH clones were detected in recipient bone marrow, and some of these GvH clones were observed earlier in ileal mucosa or blood, consistent with an intestinal mucosal origin.

The sample's time point, from its label and the paper: cells obtained before transplantation from donor or recipient. CD3+CD4+ and CD3+CD8+ populations were FACS-sorted from unstimulated pre-transplant donor and recipient cells taken from spleen or lymph nodes. The sample here was unstimulated CD8+ T cells sorted from spleen or lymph node cells, taken before intestinal transplant. Here the chain combines TRBV11-2 and TRBJ2-2; the D gene is unclear. This sequence was found in a human donor who received an intestinal transplant. The CDR3 amino acid sequence is: CASSLDLTGELFF. In nucleotides, the sequence is TGTGCCAGCAGCTTAGACCTTACCGGGGAGCTGTTTTTT.